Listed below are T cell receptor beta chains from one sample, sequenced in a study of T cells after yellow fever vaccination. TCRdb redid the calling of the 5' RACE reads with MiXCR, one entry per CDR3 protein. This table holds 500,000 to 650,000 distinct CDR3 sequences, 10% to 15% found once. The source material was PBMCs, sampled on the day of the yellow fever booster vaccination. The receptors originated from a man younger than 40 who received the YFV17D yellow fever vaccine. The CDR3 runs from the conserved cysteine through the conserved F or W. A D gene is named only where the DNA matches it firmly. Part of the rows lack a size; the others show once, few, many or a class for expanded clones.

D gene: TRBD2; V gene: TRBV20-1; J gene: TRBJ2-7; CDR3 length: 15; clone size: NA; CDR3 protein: CSATPGLAGVGEQYF; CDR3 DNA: TGCAGTGCCACCCCCGGACTAGCGGGAGTGGGAGAGCAGTACTTC
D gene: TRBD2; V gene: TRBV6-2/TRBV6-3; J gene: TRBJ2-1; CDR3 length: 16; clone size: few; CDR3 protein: CASSPGGGTSFNEQFF; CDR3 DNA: TGTGCCAGCTCCCCGGGAGGGGGAACTAGTTTCAATGAGCAGTTCTTC
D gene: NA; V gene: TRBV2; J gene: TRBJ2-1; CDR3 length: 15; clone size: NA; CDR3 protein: CASSARVFSWNEQFF; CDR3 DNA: TGTGCCAGCAGCGCTAGGGTATTTTCTTGGAATGAGCAGTTCTTC
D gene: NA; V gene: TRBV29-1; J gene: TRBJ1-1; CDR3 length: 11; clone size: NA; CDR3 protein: CSVDDYAEAFF; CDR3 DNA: TGCAGCGTCGACGACTATGCTGAAGCTTTCTTT
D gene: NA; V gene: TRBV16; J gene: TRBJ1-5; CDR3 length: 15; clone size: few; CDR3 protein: CASSHAGTLDQPQHF; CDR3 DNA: TGTGCCAGCAGCCACGCCGGGACATTGGATCAGCCCCAGCATTTT
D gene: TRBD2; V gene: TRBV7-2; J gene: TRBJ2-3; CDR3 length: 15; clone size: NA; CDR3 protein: CASSLTSGRPDTQYF; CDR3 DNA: TGTGCCAGCAGCTTGACTAGCGGGAGGCCAGATACGCAGTATTTT
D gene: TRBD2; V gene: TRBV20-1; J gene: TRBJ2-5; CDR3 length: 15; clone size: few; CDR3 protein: CSARVSPGGGETQYF; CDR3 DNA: TGCAGTGCTAGAGTTTCACCGGGAGGGGGAGAGACCCAGTACTTC
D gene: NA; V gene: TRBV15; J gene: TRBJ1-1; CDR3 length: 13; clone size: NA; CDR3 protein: CATSADRNTEAFF; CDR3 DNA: TGTGCCACCAGCGCGGACAGAAACACTGAAGCTTTCTTT
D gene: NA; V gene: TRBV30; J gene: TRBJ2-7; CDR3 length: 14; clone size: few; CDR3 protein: CAWSRGQITYEQYF; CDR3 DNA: TGTGCCTGGAGTCGGGGGCAGATTACCTACGAGCAGTACTTC
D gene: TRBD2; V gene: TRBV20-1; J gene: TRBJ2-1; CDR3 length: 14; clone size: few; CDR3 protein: CSATFSGTSNEQFF; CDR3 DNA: TGCAGTGCAACCTTTAGCGGGACAAGCAATGAGCAGTTCTTC
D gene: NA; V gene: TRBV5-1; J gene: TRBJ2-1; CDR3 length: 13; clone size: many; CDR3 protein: CASSEGFNNEQFF; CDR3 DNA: TGCGCCAGCAGCGAGGGATTTAACAATGAGCAGTTCTTC
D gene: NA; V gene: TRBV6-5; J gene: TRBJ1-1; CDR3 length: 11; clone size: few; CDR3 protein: CASSNRRAAFF; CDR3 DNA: TGTGCCAGCAGTAACCGAAGAGCGGCTTTCTTT
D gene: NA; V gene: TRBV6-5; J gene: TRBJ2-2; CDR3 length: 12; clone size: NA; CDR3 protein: CASRHPRGELFF; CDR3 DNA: TGTGCCAGCAGACATCCCCGCGGGGAGCTGTTTTTT
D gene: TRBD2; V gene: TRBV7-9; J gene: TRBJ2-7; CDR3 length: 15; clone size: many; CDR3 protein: CASSPTSGRGYEQYF; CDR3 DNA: TGTGCCAGCAGCCCTACTAGCGGGAGAGGGTACGAGCAGTACTTC
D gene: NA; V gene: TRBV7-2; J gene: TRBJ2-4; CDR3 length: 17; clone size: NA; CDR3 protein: CASSLVGQLLAKNIQYF; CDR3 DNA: TGTGCCAGCAGCTTAGTCGGGCAACTGCTAGCCAAAAACATTCAGTACTTC
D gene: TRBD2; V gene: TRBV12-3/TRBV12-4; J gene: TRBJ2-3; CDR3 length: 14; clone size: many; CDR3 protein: CASSLRAGTDTQYF; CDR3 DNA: TGTGCCAGCAGTTTAAGAGCGGGGACAGATACGCAGTATTTT
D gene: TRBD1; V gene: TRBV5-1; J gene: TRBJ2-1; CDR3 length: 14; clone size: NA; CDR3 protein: CASSFRDSYNEQFF; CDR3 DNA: TGCGCCAGCAGCTTCAGGGACAGCTACAATGAGCAGTTCTTC
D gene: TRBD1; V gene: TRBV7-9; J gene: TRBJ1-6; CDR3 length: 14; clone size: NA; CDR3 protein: CASSTGTGVSPLHF; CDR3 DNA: TGTGCCAGCAGCACCGGGACAGGGGTTTCACCCCTCCACTTT
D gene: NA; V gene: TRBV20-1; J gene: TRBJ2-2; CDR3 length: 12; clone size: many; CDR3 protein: CSARRRSGELFF; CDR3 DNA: TGCAGTGCTAGGCGAAGGTCCGGGGAGCTGTTTTTT
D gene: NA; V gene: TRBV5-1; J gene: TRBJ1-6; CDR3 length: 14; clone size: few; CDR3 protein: CASSLESGDSPLHF; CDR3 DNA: TGCGCCAGCAGCCTAGAATCGGGCGATTCACCCCTCCACTTT
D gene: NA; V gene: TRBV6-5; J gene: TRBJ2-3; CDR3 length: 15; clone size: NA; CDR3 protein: CASSYRAESTDTQYF; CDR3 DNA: TGTGCCAGCAGTTACCGAGCGGAAAGCACAGATACGCAGTATTTT
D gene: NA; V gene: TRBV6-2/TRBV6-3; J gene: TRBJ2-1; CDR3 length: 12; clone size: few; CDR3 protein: CASGGTYNEQFF; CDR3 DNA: TGTGCCAGCGGGGGCACCTACAATGAGCAGTTCTTC
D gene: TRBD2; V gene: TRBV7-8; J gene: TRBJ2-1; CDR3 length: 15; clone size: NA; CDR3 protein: CASSFLSGKRNEQFF; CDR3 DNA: TGTGCCAGCAGCTTCCTTAGCGGGAAAAGAAATGAGCAGTTCTTC
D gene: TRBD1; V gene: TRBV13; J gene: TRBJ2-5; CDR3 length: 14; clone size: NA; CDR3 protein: CASARTGKQETQYF; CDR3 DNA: TGTGCCAGCGCTCGGACAGGGAAACAAGAGACCCAGTACTTC
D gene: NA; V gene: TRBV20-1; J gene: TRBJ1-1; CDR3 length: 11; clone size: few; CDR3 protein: CSARGLTEAFF; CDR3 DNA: TGCAGTGCTAGAGGGCTCACTGAAGCTTTCTTT
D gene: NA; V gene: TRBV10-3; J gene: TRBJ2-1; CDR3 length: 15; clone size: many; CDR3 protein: CAISESYGGYNEQFF; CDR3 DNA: TGTGCCATCAGTGAGTCCTATGGAGGGTACAATGAGCAGTTCTTC
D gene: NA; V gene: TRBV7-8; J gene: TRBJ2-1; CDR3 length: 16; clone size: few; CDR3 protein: CASSQQPDLRRNEQFF; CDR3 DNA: TGTGCCAGCAGCCAGCAACCGGACCTTCGAAGGAATGAGCAGTTCTTC
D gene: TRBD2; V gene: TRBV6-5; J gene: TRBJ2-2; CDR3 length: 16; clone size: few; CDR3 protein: CASSYAGGSVIGELFF; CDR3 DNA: TGTGCCAGCAGTTACGCGGGAGGGAGCGTGATCGGGGAGCTGTTTTTT
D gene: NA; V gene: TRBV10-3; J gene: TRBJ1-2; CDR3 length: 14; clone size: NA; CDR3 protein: CAIQYRDTDYGYTF; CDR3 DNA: TGTGCCATCCAATACCGGGACACTGACTATGGCTACACCTTC
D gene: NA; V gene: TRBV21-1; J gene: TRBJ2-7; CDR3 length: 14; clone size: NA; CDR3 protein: CASIPVGGGCEQYF; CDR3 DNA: TGTGCCAGCATCCCTGTTGGGGGGGGATGCGAGCAGTACTTC
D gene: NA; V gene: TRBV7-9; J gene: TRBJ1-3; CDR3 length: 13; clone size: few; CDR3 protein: CATRVDSGNTIYF; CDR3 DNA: TGTGCCACGAGGGTAGACAGTGGAAACACCATATATTTT
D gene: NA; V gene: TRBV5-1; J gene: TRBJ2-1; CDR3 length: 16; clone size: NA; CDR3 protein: CASSPAPGGLINEQFF; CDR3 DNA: TGCGCCAGCAGCCCTGCCCCCGGGGGATTAATCAATGAGCAGTTCTTC
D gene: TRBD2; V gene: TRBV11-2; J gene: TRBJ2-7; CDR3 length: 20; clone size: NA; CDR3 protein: CASSFSPSRLAGERSYEQYF; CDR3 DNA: TGTGCCAGCAGCTTCTCCCCCTCCAGGTTAGCGGGAGAGCGCTCCTACGAGCAGTACTTC
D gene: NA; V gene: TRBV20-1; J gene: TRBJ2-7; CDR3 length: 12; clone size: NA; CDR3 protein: CSARDGAEEQYF; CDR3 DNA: TGCAGTGCTAGAGATGGGGCGGAAGAGCAGTACTTC
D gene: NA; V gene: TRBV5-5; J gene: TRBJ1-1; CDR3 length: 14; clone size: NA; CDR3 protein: CASSLREGLTEAFF; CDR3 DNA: TGTGCCAGCAGCTTGAGGGAGGGTCTAACCGAAGCTTTCTTT
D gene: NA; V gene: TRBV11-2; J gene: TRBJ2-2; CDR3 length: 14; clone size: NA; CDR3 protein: CASSFGATTGELFF; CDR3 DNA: TGTGCCAGCAGCTTCGGGGCGACCACCGGGGAGCTGTTTTTT
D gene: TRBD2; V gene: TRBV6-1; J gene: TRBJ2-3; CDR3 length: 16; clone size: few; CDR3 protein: CASRQSSGRETDTQYF; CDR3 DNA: TGTGCCAGCAGGCAGAGTAGCGGGAGAGAGACAGATACGCAGTATTTT
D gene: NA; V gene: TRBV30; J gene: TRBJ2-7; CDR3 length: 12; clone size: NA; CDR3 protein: CARSGDSYEQYF; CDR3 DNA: TGTGCCCGGAGCGGGGACAGCTACGAGCAGTACTTC
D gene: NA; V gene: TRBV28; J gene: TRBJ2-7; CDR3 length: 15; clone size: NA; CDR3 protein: CASTSGVRPGYEQYF; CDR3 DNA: TGTGCCAGCACCTCGGGCGTGAGGCCCGGGTACGAGCAGTACTTC
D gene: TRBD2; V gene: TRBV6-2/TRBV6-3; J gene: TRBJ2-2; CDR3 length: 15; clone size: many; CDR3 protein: CASKGTSGSLGELFF; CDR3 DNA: TGTGCCAGCAAGGGGACTAGCGGGTCCCTCGGGGAGCTGTTTTTT
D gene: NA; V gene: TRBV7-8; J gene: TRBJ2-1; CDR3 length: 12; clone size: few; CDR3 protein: CASSSQGIEQFF; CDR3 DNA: TGTGCCAGCAGCTCCCAGGGTATTGAGCAGTTCTTC
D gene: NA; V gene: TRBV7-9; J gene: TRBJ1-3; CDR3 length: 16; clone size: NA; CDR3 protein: CASSSPARGKDNTIYF; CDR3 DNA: TGTGCCAGCAGCTCCCCGGCCCGGGGAAAGGATAACACCATATATTTT